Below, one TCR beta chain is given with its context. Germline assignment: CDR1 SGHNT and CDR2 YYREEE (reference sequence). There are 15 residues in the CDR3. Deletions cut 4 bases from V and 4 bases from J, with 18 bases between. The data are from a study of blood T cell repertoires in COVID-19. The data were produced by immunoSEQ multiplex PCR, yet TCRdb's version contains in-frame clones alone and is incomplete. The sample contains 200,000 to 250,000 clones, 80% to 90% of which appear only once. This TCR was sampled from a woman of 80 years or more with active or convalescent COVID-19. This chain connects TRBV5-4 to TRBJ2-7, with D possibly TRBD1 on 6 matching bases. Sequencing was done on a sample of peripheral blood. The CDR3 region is CASSPDAGVNYEQYF. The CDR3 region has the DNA TGTGCCAGCAGCCCCGATGCAGGGGTTAATTACGAGCAGTACTTC.